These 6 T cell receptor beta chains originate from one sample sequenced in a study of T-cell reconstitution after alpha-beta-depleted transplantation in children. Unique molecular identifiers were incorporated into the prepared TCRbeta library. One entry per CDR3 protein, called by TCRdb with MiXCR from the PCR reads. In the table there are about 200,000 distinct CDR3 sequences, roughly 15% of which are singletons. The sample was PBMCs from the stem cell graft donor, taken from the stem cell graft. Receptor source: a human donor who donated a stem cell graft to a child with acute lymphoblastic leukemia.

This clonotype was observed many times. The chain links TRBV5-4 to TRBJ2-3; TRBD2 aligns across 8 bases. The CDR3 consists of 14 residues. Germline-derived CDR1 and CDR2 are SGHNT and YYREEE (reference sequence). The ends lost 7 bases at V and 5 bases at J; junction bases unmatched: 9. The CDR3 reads CASSVAGSQDTQYF. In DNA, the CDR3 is TGTGCCAGCTCCGTAGCGGGATCGCAAGATACGCAGTATTTT.

The CDR3 DNA follows: TGTGCCAGCAGCCCTCCGGGACTCCCAGGCATGGAGCAGTACTTC. Protein: CASSPPGLPGMEQYF. V gene TRBV28 combines with J gene TRBJ2-7, with a weak D call TRBD2 (6 bases). From germline, CDR1 is MDHEN and CDR2 SYDVKM. This CDR3 has 15 residues. Trimming cost V 6 bases and J 7 bases, with 22 bases left between them.

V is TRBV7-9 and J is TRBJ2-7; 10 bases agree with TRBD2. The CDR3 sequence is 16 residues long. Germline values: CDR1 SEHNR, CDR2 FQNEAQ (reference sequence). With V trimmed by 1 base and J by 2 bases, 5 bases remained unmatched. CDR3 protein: CASSLEKLAGTYEQYF. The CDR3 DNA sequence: TGTGCCAGCAGCTTAGAGAAACTAGCGGGGACCTACGAGCAGTACTTC.

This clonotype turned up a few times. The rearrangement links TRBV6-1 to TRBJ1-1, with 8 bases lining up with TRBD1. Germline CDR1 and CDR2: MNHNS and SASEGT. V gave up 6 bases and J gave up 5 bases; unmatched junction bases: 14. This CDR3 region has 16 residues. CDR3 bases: TGTGCCAGCAGCCCCACCCGGACAGGGCAAAGGACTGAAGCTTTCTTT. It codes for CASSPTRTGQRTEAFF.

The CDR3 protein is CASSLTGVGAEAFF. In DNA form, the CDR3 reads TGTGCCAGCAGTCTGACAGGGGTGGGGGCTGAAGCTTTCTTT. The genes are TRBV12-3 or TRBV12-4 and TRBJ1-1, with 8 bases that match TRBD1. The length of the CDR3 is 14 residues. J was trimmed by 6 bases and V by 5 bases; bases with no gene match: 8.

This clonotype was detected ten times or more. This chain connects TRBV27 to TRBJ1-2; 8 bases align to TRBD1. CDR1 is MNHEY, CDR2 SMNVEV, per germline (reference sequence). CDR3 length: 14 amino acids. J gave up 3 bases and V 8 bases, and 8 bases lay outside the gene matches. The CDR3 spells CASGSLQGDYGYTF. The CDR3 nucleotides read TGTGCCAGCGGTTCCTTACAGGGGGACTATGGCTACACCTTC.